This T cell receptor beta chain was obtained from a study of identical twins. Study observations and caveats: There were fewer insertions in abundant cord blood beta clonotypes, but memory repertoires showed no such pattern. Invariant MAIT and iNKT cells are populations that could partly confound zero-insertion analyses.

V shed 0 bases and J shed 4 bases, with 10 bases lying between them. Germline V CDR1 and CDR2: SGHRS, YFSETQ. The CDR3 runs to 14 residues. Regarding this clonotype: What it binds is not known.

A universal primer site was incorporated via template switching, and the cDNA contained unique molecular identifiers. TCRdb reprocessed the 5' RACE reads with MiXCR, giving one entry per CDR3 protein. The sample has about 1.7 million distinct CDR3 sequences; less than 40% are singletons. This sequence originates from a newborn girl in good health. Sequenced input: cord blood. This chain links TRBV5-1 with TRBJ2-5; D may be TRBD1 (6 bases). As DNA, the CDR3 is TGCGCCAGCAGCTTGGGTACACAGGGAGAGACCCAGTACTTC. It specifies CASSLGTQGETQYF.